The clone carrying this T cell receptor beta chain was detected only a few times. Its target is unknown. This record belongs to a study of CD8 T cells in ankylosing spondylitis. J lost 3 bases, V lost 8 bases, and 3 bases had no gene match. CDR1 is SQVTM and CDR2 is ANQGSEA in the germline V gene. The CDR3 is 11 amino acids. Study results and limitations: Earlier studies detected some motif variants in reactive arthritis synovial fluid and blood. Clones that were linked to disease were CD8+ and were relatively rare in peripheral blood. There was reportedly significant enrichment of clones that were disease-linked in matched ankylosing spondylitis synovial fluid.

The TCR beta libraries were generated through quantitative 5'-RACE incorporating molecular barcodes. TCRdb independently ran MiXCR on the 5' RACE reads; one entry per CDR3 protein. The sample records hundreds of thousands of distinct CDR3 sequences, approximately 20% being singletons. The source of this sequence is a male donor with ankylosing spondylitis or in good health (not recorded which). The sequenced sample consisted of blood, either unsorted or a sorted T cell fraction (not recorded which). The chain couples TRBV29-1 to TRBJ2-7; TRBD1 matches 8 bases. CDR3 protein: CSSGTGYEQYF. The CDR3 DNA sequence: TGCAGCTCGGGGACAGGCTACGAGCAGTACTTC.